These 5 T cell receptor beta chains originate from one sample sequenced in a study of blood T cells in healthy people across ages. It was with a sample-barcoded 5' primer and a J-beta primer mix that a second PCR of roughly 7 to 12 cycles was run. TCRdb reprocessed the 5' RACE reads with MiXCR, giving one entry per CDR3 protein. The sample contains fewer than 2,000,000 distinct CDR3 sequences, approximately 32% of which appear only once. Sequencing was carried out using blood. The receptors come from a woman aged 25-40 years in good health.

V is TRBV3-1 and J is TRBJ2-6; tentative D call: TRBD2 (5 bases). Germline V gene data show CDR1 as LGHDT and CDR2 as YNNKEL (reference sequence). The CDR3 extends over 17 amino acids. Trimming removed 1 base at V and 1 base at J, with 11 bases between. Here the CDR3 reads CASSQGSGLSGANVLTF. CDR3 nucleotides: TGTGCCAGCAGCCAAGGGTCAGGACTTTCTGGGGCCAACGTCCTGACTTTC.

This clonotype was detected a few times. The J gene is TRBJ2-7, the V gene TRBV9; 7 positions agree with TRBD2. Germline CDR1 and CDR2: SGDLS and YYNGEE. Germline trimming cut 4 bases from V and 0 bases from J; bases unmatched to any gene: 4. CDR3 length: 14 residues. For the CDR3, the DNA is TGTGCCAGCAGCACCTCTAGCGGCTCCTACGAGCAGTACTTC. This codes for CASSTSSGSYEQYF. Full variable domain (outside the CDR3, taken from reference TRBV9 and TRBJ2-7): DSGVTQTPKHLITATGQRVTLRCSPRSGDLSVYWYQQSLDQGLQFLIQYYNGEERAKGNILERFSAQQFPDLHSELNLSSLELGDSALYFCASSTSSGSYEQYFGPGTRLTVT.

This clonotype was observed a handful of times. V usage is TRBV7-2 and J usage is TRBJ1-1; no clear D gene. The germline V and J ends were trimmed by 6 bases and 1 base, with 9 bases remaining between them. The CDR3 sequence is 13 residues long. Germline V gene sequence: CDR1 SGHTA, CDR2 FQGNSA. CDR3 DNA: TGTGCCAGCAGACCGAGAGAGAACACTGAAGCTTTCTTT. It yields the protein CASRPRENTEAFF.

The rearrangement links TRBV28 to TRBJ2-6, with 9 bases identical to TRBD1. There are 17 residues in the CDR3. The V and J ends lost 4 bases and 3 bases, in that order; junction bases with no gene match: 7. CDR1 and CDR2 (germline): MDHEN, SYDVKM. CDR3 DNA: TGTGCCAGCAGTTCGGGACAGGGTGGCGGTGGGGCCAACGTCCTGACTTTC. Translating gives CASSSGQGGGGANVLTF.

This chain connects TRBV9 to TRBJ2-3; D possibly corresponds to TRBD2 (6 bases). Trimming stripped 3 bases from V and 2 bases from J, with 16 bases between. The CDR3 is 16 residues long. Germline-derived CDR1 and CDR2 are SGDLS and YYNGEE. The CDR3 DNA sequence: TGTGCCAGCAGCGCTACCCCGGGACTCCCCACAGATACGCAGTATTTT. It codes for CASSATPGLPTDTQYF.